This TCR beta chain appears in the sequencing data of a study of T cell responses to AZD1222 COVID-19 vaccine (TCRdb year 2021). In terms of the full investigation: AZD1222 recipients with second doses at about 4 weeks or about 12 weeks were pooled, because spike-specific TCR depth and breadth did not differ between schedules. A total of 230 to 250 trial participants underwent TCR sequencing, of whom nearly 210 had received two doses of AZD1222 and some 26 had received two doses of the MenACWY control vaccine. Enrollment into the trials was organized by age into subgroups of 18-55, 56-69 and 70-plus years, and those subgroups contained around 150, 28 and 57 TCR-sequenced participants, respectively.

The label giving this sample's time point can be read as: baseline before first vaccination. The vaccinee samples were drawn from two UK trials, COV001 and COV002, one of which was a single-blind randomized controlled phase 2/3 trial testing AZD1222 (ChAdOx1 nCoV-19) in healthy adults. Trial participant PBMC samples were collected at day 0 and day 28 after the second dose for TCRbeta chain sequencing. Points on this clone: What this receptor recognizes is not known. Base qualities are missing; no much larger clone stands one base away.

Results and caveats for the whole study, not just this receptor: After two AZD1222 doses, both the breadth and the depth of spike-specific TCRs were significantly higher than at day 0 and than in MenACWY recipients. The vaccine-associated CD4 TCRs covered the entire spike protein, and the dominant responses fell in regions 160-218 and 743-854. Reportedly, close to half of the unique spike-specific TCRs recognized epitopes lying outside the regions that are mutated in the B.1.351 and B.1.1.7 variants. Conclusions about previously exposed vaccinees are limited because only a handful of AZD1222 recipients were SARS-CoV-2 seropositive at baseline. Because no day 14 peak-response samples were available, the repertoires could be characterized only after the peak T cell response. Participants were mostly white British, with more females than males. The authors suggested clonal diversity may have been underestimated. The 56-69-year group was small, and its depth increase did not reach significance, likely because of low power.

According to the germline V gene, CDR1 reads KGHSH and CDR2 reads LQKENI. Trimming at the junction amounts to 0 bases on V and 2 bases on J, and the germline ends lie 7 bases apart. Its CDR3 holds 14 amino acids, cysteine through phenylalanine. Solely the CDR3 DNA is kept, with 42 bases framed from the first base. The CDR3 regions of human TCRbeta chains were subjected to immunosequencing. The published analysis was carried out like this. TCRs in the repertoires were compared against a reference library of SARS-CoV-2-specific TCRs that had been generated with the MIRA antigen-specificity platform. Breadth was defined as the fraction of unique TCRs that were SARS-CoV-2-associated, and depth was defined as the fraction of total T cells that were SARS-CoV-2-associated. Each spike-specific TCR was assigned to its reactive spike region and to a CD4 or CD8 class using the MIRA data. Log10-transformed breadth and depth values were compared by one-way ANOVA with Sidak's multiple comparisons tests. TCRdb provides this immuneACCESS table in a form limited to in-frame rearrangements. Some clones are lacking; in checked studies, under half of them reflect an unresolved V gene, and why the rest are absent is not known. That table gives V, J and clone size, and the DNA gave D and trimming. The sample yields 150,000 to 200,000 clones; around nine tenths were counted once. The top ten clones comprise 2.6% of the sample.

The starting material was peripheral blood, obtained on day 0 of AZD1222 vaccination. The sequence joins TRBV18 to TRBJ2-5, with the D segment identity uncertain. The sequence was collected from an adult in good health. The nucleotides read TGTGCCAGCTCACCACCGCCGCCACAAGAGACCCAGTACTTC. It translates as CASSPPPPQETQYF.